Detailed here is one TCR beta chain. Its target is not known. The source of the sample is a study of graft-versus-host responses after intestinal transplantation. About the research overall: Recipients across the board were started on anti-thymocyte globulin induction, then kept on tacrolimus and steroids for roughly 3 years.

The method was immunoSEQ multiplex PCR; TCRdb's version includes in-frame clones alone and lacks a portion of them. Of about 88,000 clones in the sample, approximately 89% are singletons; the top ten hold around 0.37%. General observations from the study: Marrow from the recipient contained GvH clones, some of which had appeared first in ileum or blood. Circulating GvH clones peaking coincided with falling HvG clones soon after transplant. Allograft graft-versus-host to host-versus-graft clonal ratios ran high in patients with graft-donor T cell macrochimerism.

The CDR3 contains 17 residues. Germline loops: CDR1 MNHEY, CDR2 SMNVEV (reference sequence). Trimming took 3 bases from V and 7 from J; bases not matched to a gene: 10. Sample: unstimulated CD4+ T cells sorted from spleen or lymph node cells, taken before transplant. V and J are TRBV27 and TRBJ2-1; TRBD2 matches 12 bases. The source is a human donor who was the organ donor for an intestinal transplant. The CDR3 coding sequence is TGTGCCAGCAGTTTTCTTGGGCGGCTAGCGGGGGGGAATGAGCAGTTCTTC. It codes for CASSFLGRLAGGNEQFF.